The source of this T cell receptor (beta chain) is a study of T-cell memory formation after mild COVID-19. The V gene end was trimmed by 4 bases and the J gene end by 0 bases; junction bases not matched to a gene: 3. The germline gives CDR1 SQVTM, CDR2 ANQGSEA. The CDR3 consists of 15 residues. TCRdb passed the 5' RACE reads through MiXCR, listing each CDR3 protein once. The sample has approximately 430,000 distinct CDR3 sequences, about 25% seen once. The gene calls are TRBV29-1 and TRBJ2-3, with 11 bases lining up with TRBD2. This clonotype was obtained from an adult woman who had mild COVID-19 (a few samples of this study predate the infection). Cell type and time point are not known. Sequences were obtained from PBMCs or a T cell subset sorted from them (not recorded which). This CDR3 reads CSVVRLAGSTDTQYF. CDR3 DNA: TGCAGCGTTGTGAGACTAGCGGGGAGCACAGATACGCAGTATTTT.